The clone carrying this T cell receptor beta chain has only a few counts. This entry belongs to a study of blood T cell repertoires in COVID-19. Background on the study: Sources were T cells, B-cell-depleted T cells, or PBMCs; the material itself was cDNA or gDNA.

Seattle's cohort entered during active infection and was followed longitudinally. Sequencing used immunoSEQ multiplex PCR; TCRdb keeps in-frame clones, though not all of them. The table records around 63,000 clones, 55% to 80% of them present only once. The V and J ends lost 6 bases and 4 bases respectively, with 10 bases between them. Looked up from germline, CDR1 is SNHLY and CDR2 is FYNNEI. The CDR3 length is 13 residues. Input material: peripheral blood. This sequence was found in a woman in her seventies with COVID-19, enrolled during active disease. The chain combines TRBV2 with TRBJ1-3; possibly TRBD1 for D (5 bases). The CDR3 nucleotides are TGTGCCAGCAGGACAGTAGTGGGAAACACCATATATTTT. As protein: CASRTVVGNTIYF. Full variable domain (outside the CDR3, taken from reference TRBV2 and TRBJ1-3): EPEVTQTPSHQVTQMGQEVILRCVPISNHLYFYWYRQILGQKVEFLVSFYNNEISEKSEIFDDQFSVERPDGSNFTLKIRSTKLEDSAMYFCASRTVVGNTIYFGEGSWLTVV.